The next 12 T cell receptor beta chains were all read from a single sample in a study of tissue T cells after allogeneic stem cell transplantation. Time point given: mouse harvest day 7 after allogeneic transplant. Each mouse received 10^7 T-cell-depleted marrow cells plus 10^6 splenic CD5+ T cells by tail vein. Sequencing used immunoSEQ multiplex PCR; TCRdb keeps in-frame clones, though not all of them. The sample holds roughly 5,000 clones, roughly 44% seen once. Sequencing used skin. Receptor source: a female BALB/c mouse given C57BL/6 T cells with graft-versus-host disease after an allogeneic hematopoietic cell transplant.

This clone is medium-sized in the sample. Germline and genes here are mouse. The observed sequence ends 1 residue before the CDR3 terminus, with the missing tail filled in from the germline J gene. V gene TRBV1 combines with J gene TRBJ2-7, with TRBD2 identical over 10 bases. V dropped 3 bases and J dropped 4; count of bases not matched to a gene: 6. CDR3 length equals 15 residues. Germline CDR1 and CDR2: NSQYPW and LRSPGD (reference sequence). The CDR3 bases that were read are TGCACCTGCAGTGCCTCCGGGACTGGGGCTTATGAACAGTAC. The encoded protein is CTCSASGTGAYEQY. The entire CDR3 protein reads CTCSASGTGAYEQYF.

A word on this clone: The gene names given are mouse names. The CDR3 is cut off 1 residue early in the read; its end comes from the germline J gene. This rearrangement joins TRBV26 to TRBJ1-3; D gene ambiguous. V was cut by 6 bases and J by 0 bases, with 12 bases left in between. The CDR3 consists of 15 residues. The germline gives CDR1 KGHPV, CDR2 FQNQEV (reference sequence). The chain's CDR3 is CASSGRRNSGNTLYF. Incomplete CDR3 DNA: TGTGCCAGCAGCGGTCGGCGGAATTCTGGAAATACGCTCTAT. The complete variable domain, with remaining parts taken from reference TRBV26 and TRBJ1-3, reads NSKVIQTPRYLVKGQGQKAKMRCIPEKGHPVVFWYQQNKNNEFKFLINFQNQEVLQQIDMTEKRFSAECPSNSPCSLEIQSSEAGDSALYLCASSGRRNSGNTLYFGEGSRLIVV.

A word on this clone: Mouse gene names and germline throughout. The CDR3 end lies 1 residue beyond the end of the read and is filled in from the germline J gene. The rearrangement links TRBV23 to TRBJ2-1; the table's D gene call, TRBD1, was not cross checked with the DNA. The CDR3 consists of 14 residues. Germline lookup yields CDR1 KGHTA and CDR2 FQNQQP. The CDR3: CSSSQNRNYAEQFF. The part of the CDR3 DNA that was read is TGCTCCAGCAGTCAAAACAGAAACTATGCTGAGCAGTTC.

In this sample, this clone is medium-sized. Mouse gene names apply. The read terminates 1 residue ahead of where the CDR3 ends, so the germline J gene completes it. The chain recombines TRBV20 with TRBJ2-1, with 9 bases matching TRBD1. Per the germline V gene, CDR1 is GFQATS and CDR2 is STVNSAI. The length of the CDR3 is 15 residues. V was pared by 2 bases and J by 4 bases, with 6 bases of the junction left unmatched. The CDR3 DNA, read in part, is TGTGGTGCTAGGCCCACAGGGGGCGGGTATGCTGAGCAGTTC. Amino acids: CGARPTGGGYAEQF. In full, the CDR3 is CGARPTGGGYAEQFF.

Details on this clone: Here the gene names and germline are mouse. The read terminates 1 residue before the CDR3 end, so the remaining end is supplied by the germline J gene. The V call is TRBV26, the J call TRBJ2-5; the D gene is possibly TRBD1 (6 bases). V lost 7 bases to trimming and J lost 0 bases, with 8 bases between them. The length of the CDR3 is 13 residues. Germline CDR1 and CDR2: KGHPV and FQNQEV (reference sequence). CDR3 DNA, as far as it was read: TGTGCCAGCAATCAGGGGAACCAAGACACCCAGTAC. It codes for CASNQGNQDTQY. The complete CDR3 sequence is CASNQGNQDTQYF.

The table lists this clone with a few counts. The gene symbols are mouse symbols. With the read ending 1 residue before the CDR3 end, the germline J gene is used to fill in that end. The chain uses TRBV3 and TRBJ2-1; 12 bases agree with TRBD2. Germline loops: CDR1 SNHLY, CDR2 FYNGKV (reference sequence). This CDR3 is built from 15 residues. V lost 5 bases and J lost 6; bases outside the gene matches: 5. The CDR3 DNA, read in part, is TGTGCCAGCAGCCCTGGACTGGGGGGGGGTGCTGAGCAGTTC. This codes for CASSPGLGGGAEQF. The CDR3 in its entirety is CASSPGLGGGAEQFF.

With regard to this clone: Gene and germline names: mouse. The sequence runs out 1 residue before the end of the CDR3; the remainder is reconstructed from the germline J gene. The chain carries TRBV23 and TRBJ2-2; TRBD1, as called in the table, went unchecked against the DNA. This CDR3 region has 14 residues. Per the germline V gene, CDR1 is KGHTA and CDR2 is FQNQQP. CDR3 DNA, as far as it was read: TGCTCCAGCAGTCCGGGACAGAACACCGGGCAGCTCTAC. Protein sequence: CSSSPGQNTGQLY. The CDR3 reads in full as CSSSPGQNTGQLYF.

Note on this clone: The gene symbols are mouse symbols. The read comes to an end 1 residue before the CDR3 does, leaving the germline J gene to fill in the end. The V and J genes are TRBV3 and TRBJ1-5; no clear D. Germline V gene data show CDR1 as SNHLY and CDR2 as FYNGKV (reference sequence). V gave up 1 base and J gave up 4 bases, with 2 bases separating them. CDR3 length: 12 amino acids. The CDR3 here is CASSLGNQAPLF. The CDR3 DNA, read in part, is TGTGCCAGCAGCTTAGGGAACCAGGCTCCGCTT. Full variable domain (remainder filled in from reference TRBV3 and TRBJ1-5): GPKVLQIPSHQIIDMGQMVTLNCDPVSNHLYFYWYKQILGQQMEFLVNFYNGKVMEKSKLFKDQFSVERPDGSYFTLKIQPTALEDSAVYFCASSLGNQAPLFGEGTRLSVL.

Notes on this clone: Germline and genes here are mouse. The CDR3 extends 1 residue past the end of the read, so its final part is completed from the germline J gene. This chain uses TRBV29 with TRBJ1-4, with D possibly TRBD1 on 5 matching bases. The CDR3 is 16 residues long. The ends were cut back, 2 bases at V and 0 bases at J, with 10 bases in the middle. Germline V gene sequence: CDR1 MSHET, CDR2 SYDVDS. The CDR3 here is CASSLGGGISNERLFF. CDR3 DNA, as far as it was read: TGTGCTAGCAGTTTAGGGGGGGGAATTTCCAACGAAAGATTATTT.

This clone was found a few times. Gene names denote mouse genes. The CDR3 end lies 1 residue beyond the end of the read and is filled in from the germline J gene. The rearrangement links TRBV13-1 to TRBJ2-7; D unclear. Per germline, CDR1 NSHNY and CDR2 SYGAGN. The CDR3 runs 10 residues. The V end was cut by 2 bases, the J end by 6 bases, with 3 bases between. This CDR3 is CASSEAEQYF. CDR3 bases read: TGTGCCAGCAGTGAAGCTGAACAGTAC.

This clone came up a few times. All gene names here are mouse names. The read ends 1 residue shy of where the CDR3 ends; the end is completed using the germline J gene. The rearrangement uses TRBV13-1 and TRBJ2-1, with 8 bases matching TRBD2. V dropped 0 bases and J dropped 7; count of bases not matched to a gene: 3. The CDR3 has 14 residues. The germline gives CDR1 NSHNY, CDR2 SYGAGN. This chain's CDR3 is CASSDANWGAEQFF. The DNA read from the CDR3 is TGTGCCAGCAGTGATGCAAACTGGGGGGCTGAGCAGTTC.

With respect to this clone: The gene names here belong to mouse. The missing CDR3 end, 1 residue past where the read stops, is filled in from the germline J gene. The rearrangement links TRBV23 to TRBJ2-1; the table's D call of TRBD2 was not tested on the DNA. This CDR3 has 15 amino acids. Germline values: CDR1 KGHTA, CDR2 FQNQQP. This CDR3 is CSSSQSWGGAAEQFF. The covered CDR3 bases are TGCTCCAGCAGTCAATCGTGGGGGGGCGCGGCTGAGCAGTTC.